The 27 T cell receptor beta chains below were found in one sample sequenced in a study of PD-L1 blockade in urothelial cancer. Here immunoSEQ multiplex PCR was the method, and the copy in TCRdb shows in-frame clones only, minus some. The data hold under 35,000 clones, with about 87% observed a single time. The specimen was PBMCs, collected around atezolizumab (anti-PD-L1) treatment. Receptor source: a man between 45 and 60 years old with urothelial cancer.

The chain has TRBV5-1 and TRBJ2-2; D might be TRBD2 (5 bases). V was shortened by 2 bases and J by 1 base, with 9 bases between the two germline ends. Germline CDR1 reads SGHRS; CDR2 reads YFSETQ. The CDR3 runs 15 residues. In nucleotides, the CDR3 is TGCGCCAGCAGCTTCGAGGGTTTGAACACCGGGGAGCTGTTTTTT. Translating gives CASSFEGLNTGELFF.

CDR3: CASSSGETGGHYEQFF. CDR3 DNA sequence: TGTGCCAGCAGTTCCGGCGAGACAGGGGGACATTATGAGCAGTTCTTC. The V call is TRBV27, the J call TRBJ2-1; 9 bases are shared with TRBD1. CDR1 MNHEY and CDR2 SMNVEV come from the germline V gene (reference sequence). The length of the CDR3 is 16 residues. The J segment lost 8 bases and the V segment lost 4 bases, leaving 12 bases of the junction unmatched.

V is TRBV5-1 and J is TRBJ2-7; tentatively, D is TRBD1 (5 bases). The CDR3 is made up of 13 amino acids. V was pared by 2 bases and J by 2 bases, with 8 bases between. Germline V lookup: CDR1 SGHRS, CDR2 YFSETQ. Written as DNA, the CDR3 is TGCGCCAGCAGCTTCGACAGAACCTACGAGCAGTACTTC. Encoded protein: CASSFDRTYEQYF.

The chain employs TRBV6-6 and TRBJ2-5; no definite D call. The J call is uncertain, as TRBJ2-7 better fits the DNA end. The CDR3 extends over 15 amino acids. Germline CDR1 MNHNY, CDR2 SVGAGI (reference sequence). CDR3 sequence (DNA): TGTGCCAGCAGTTACTCGATTAGCCAAACCTACGAGCAGTACTTC. This translates into CASSYSISQTYEQYF.

The J gene is TRBJ1-2, the V gene TRBV7-9, with D possibly matching TRBD1 (6 bases). Germline lookup yields CDR1 SEHNR and CDR2 FQNEAQ (reference sequence). CDR3 length: 12 residues. Between the trimmed V and J ends, which lost 5 bases and 6 bases, there was a span of 10 bases. CDR3 DNA: TGTGCCAGCAGCCTGGGACAAAATGGCTACACCTTC. Translated: CASSLGQNGYTF.

The chain is built from TRBV29-1 and TRBJ2-1; 8 bases are a match to TRBD1. CDR1 is SQVTM, CDR2 ANQGSEA, per germline. Unmatched junction bases numbered 11, after V lost 4 bases and J lost 9 bases. The CDR3 sequence is 14 residues long. As DNA, the CDR3 is TGCAGCGTTGTCCATGCCAGGGGGCATTTTGAGCAGTTCTTC. This gives the protein CSVVHARGHFEQFF.

The V call is TRBV27, the J call TRBJ2-2; TRBD2 is a possible D gene (7 bases). In germline, CDR1 is MNHEY, CDR2 SMNVEV (reference sequence). Between the trimmed V and J ends, which lost 0 bases and 4 bases, there was a span of 12 bases. This CDR3 has 16 residues. This chain's CDR3 is CASSLSGGDGTGELFF. Here the CDR3 DNA reads TGTGCCAGCAGTTTATCAGGGGGGGACGGCACCGGGGAGCTGTTTTTT.

V is TRBV27 and J is TRBJ2-7, with 11 bases fitting TRBD2. From germline, CDR1 is MNHEY and CDR2 SMNVEV (reference sequence). The CDR3 totals 15 residues. V gave up 6 bases and J gave up 2 bases; unmatched junction bases: 6. CDR3 in amino acids: CASRLLAGVTYEQYF. The DNA for the CDR3 is TGTGCCAGCAGGTTACTAGCGGGAGTCACCTACGAGCAGTACTTC.

The chain joins TRBV6-1 to TRBJ1-3, with D possibly being TRBD1 (5 bases). This CDR3 is built from 15 residues. Germline lookup yields CDR1 MNHNS and CDR2 SASEGT. Trimming left V 3 bases short and J 3 bases short, with 12 bases between. CDR3 in amino acids: CASSDGTLGGNTIYF. CDR3 in DNA: TGTGCCAGCAGTGACGGGACTTTGGGTGGAAACACCATATATTTT.

The chain uses TRBV9 and TRBJ2-1, with TRBD2 matching 9 bases. Trimming took 4 bases from V and 9 from J; bases not matched to a gene: 11. Germline-derived CDR1 and CDR2 are SGDLS and YYNGEE. CDR3 length equals 15 residues. CDR3 bases: TGTGCCAGCAGCTCGCTAGCGGGGCCGCAGGGTGAGCAGTTCTTC. Translation gives CASSSLAGPQGEQFF.

This clone appeared a few times. V is TRBV30 and J is TRBJ1-5; TRBD1 agrees at 7 bases. Germline V gene lookup returns CDR1 GTSNPN and CDR2 SVGIG (reference sequence). This CDR3 is built from 14 residues. After removal of 7 bases from V and 0 bases from J, the junction contained 6 bases not matched to a gene. Here the CDR3 reads CALARQGSNQPQHF. The CDR3 DNA reads as TGTGCCTTGGCCCGACAGGGTAGCAATCAGCCCCAGCATTTT.

In its sample, this clone was seen once. This sample also contains other DNA sequences that code for the same CDR3. The DNA of the CDR3 is TGTGCCAGCAGCGTGGGCTCGGGAGGGTACAATGAGCAGTTCTTC. It is translated as CASSVGSGGYNEQFF. The chain links TRBV9 to TRBJ2-1; TRBD2 aligns across 8 bases. The CDR3 runs 15 residues. The ends lost 2 bases at V and 4 bases at J; junction bases unmatched: 5. Germline CDR1 is SGDLS and CDR2 is YYNGEE.

This clone was counted only a few times. The V and J genes are TRBV11-2 and TRBJ2-5, with 10 nucleotides matching TRBD2. Germline CDR1 and CDR2: SGHAT and FQNNGV. The V and J ends lost 5 bases and 2 bases, in that order; junction bases with no gene match: 8. This CDR3 comprises 16 residues. In DNA form, the CDR3 reads TGTGCCAGCAGCGTATCTAGCGGGGGCCGACAAGAGACCCAGTACTTC. It is translated as CASSVSSGGRQETQYF.

V gene TRBV27 combines with J gene TRBJ2-2, with D possibly being TRBD1 (5 bases). CDR3 length equals 15 residues. Germline CDR1 and CDR2: MNHEY and SMNVEV (reference sequence). V was trimmed by 4 bases and J by 1 base, leaving 10 bases between them. DNA of the CDR3: TGTGCCAGCAGTTGGATTGGACAGAACACCGGGGAGCTGTTTTTT. This translates into CASSWIGQNTGELFF.

The V gene is TRBV5-6, the J gene TRBJ2-7, with 8 nucleotides matching TRBD2. CDR1 SGHDT and CDR2 YYEEEE come from the germline V gene. The CDR3 contains 16 residues. Unmatched junction bases numbered 14, after V lost 4 bases and J lost 5 bases. CDR3 sequence (DNA): TGTGCCAGCAGCATCCCTAGGACTAGCCCTAGGAACGAGCAGTACTTC. Protein: CASSIPRTSPRNEQYF.

The V gene is TRBV6-5, the J gene TRBJ2-4, with D tentatively TRBD2 (5 bases). The V end was cut by 4 bases, the J end by 9 bases, with 13 bases between. The CDR3 loop spans 13 amino acids. CDR1 MNHEY and CDR2 SVGAGI come from the germline V gene. CDR3: CASSSPASGIQYF. In nucleotides, the CDR3 is TGTGCCAGCAGTTCCCCAGCAAGCGGCATTCAGTACTTC.

The chain links TRBV6-6 to TRBJ1-6; 9 positions agree with TRBD1. Germline V gives CDR1 MNHNY, CDR2 SVGAGI (reference sequence). Trimming removed 0 bases from V and 12 bases from J; junction bases left unmatched: 3. The CDR3 spans 14 residues. CDR3 DNA: TGTGCCAGCAGTTACTCACCGGGACAGGGACCCCTCCACTTT. The encoded protein is CASSYSPGQGPLHF.

The J gene is TRBJ2-1, the V gene TRBV7-3; 8 bases map to TRBD2. V dropped 5 bases and J dropped 5; count of bases not matched to a gene: 11. This CDR3 is 16 amino acids long. In germline, CDR1 is SGHTA, CDR2 FQGTGA. CDR3 region: CASSPYRVAGNNEQFF. CDR3 nucleotide sequence: TGTGCCAGCAGCCCCTACCGAGTAGCGGGGAACAATGAGCAGTTCTTC.

This rearrangement joins TRBV9 to TRBJ2-7; 7 bases are a match to TRBD2. The germline V gene has CDR1 SGDLS and CDR2 YYNGEE. The CDR3 runs to 15 residues. V trimming: 0 bases; J trimming: 4 bases; junction bases outside the gene matches: 7. In nucleotides, the CDR3 is TGTGCCAGCAGCGTAGCTGGCGGGAGTTCATACGAGCAGTACTTC. Translated: CASSVAGGSSYEQYF.

This clone was seen once. The chain links TRBV2 to TRBJ2-5, with TRBD2 matching 9 bases. Trimming at V came to 8 bases and at J to 0 bases, leaving 7 bases not matched to a gene. Germline V gives CDR1 SNHLY, CDR2 FYNNEI. The CDR3 sequence is 15 residues long. The CDR3 loop is CASSLAGEYQETQYF. CDR3 bases: TGTGCCAGCTCCTTAGCGGGGGAGTACCAAGAGACCCAGTACTTC. The entire variable domain, with the rest obtained from reference TRBV2 and TRBJ2-5, is as follows: EPEVTQTPSHQVTQMGQEVILRCVPISNHLYFYWYRQILGQKVEFLVSFYNNEISEKSEIFDDQFSVERPDGSNFTLKIRSTKLEDSAMYFCASSLAGEYQETQYFGPGTRLLVL.

The chain couples TRBV7-2 to TRBJ2-5, with 7 bases matching TRBD2. Per germline, CDR1 SGHTA and CDR2 FQGNSA. The CDR3 is made up of 15 amino acids. V shed 6 bases and J 2 bases; nucleotides not matched to a gene: 9. The CDR3 sequence is CASRSIREVQETQYF. As DNA, the CDR3 is TGTGCCAGCAGGTCAATTCGGGAGGTACAAGAGACCCAGTACTTC.

Here the CDR3 reads CASSSGGGGNLGTEAFF. The CDR3 bases are TGTGCCAGTAGTAGTGGGGGTGGGGGGAATTTGGGCACTGAAGCTTTCTTT. The chain couples TRBV19 to TRBJ1-1; perhaps TRBD1 as D (5 bases). Germline CDR1 LNHDA, CDR2 SQIVND (reference sequence). V gave up 4 bases and J gave up 4 bases, with 22 bases separating them. The CDR3 extends over 17 amino acids.

The gene calls are TRBV12-5 and TRBJ2-1, with a possible D match to TRBD2 (6 bases). Trimming took 6 bases from V and 0 from J, leaving 12 bases between them. This CDR3 is built from 15 residues. Per the germline V gene, CDR1 is LGHNT and CDR2 is FRNRAP. DNA of the CDR3: TGTGCTAGTGGCACTCCGGGACTCTCCTACAATGAGCAGTTCTTC. Encoded protein: CASGTPGLSYNEQFF.

The chain carries TRBV7-9 and TRBJ2-1; 10 bases map to TRBD2. Trimming cost V 6 bases and J 4 bases; bases outside gene matches: 6. This CDR3 contains 15 residues. Germline CDR1 SEHNR, CDR2 FQNEAQ (reference sequence). As DNA, the CDR3 is TGTGCCAGCAGTCTAGGACTAGCGGATTACAATGAGCAGTTCTTC. This sequence encodes CASSLGLADYNEQFF.

The gene calls are TRBV10-1 and TRBJ2-1, with 7 bases matching TRBD2. Trimming removed 8 bases from V and 9 bases from J; junction bases left unmatched: 13. The CDR3 runs to 14 residues. Per the germline V gene, CDR1 is WNHNN and CDR2 is SYGVQD (reference sequence). CDR3 sequence (DNA): TGCGCCAGCGCGGGGGACTTGGAGGTCGGTGAGCAGTTCTTC. Translation: CASAGDLEVGEQFF.

The chain employs TRBV19 and TRBJ1-4; D unresolved. Germline CDR1 LNHDA, CDR2 SQIVND (reference sequence). V lost 5 bases to trimming and J lost 4 bases, with 11 bases between them. The CDR3 has 14 residues. The CDR3, as DNA: TGTGCCAGTAGTCGAGACACGGTTAATGAAAAACTGTTTTTT. Protein: CASSRDTVNEKLFF.

This chain links TRBV5-1 with TRBJ1-2, with 10 bases lining up with TRBD1. The germline V gene encodes CDR1 SGHRS and CDR2 YFSETQ. After removal of 0 bases from V and 4 bases from J, the junction contained 3 bases not matched to a gene. The CDR3 loop spans 15 amino acids. This chain's CDR3 is CASSLGQGAPYGYTF. As DNA, the CDR3 is TGCGCCAGCAGCTTGGGACAGGGGGCTCCCTATGGCTACACCTTC.